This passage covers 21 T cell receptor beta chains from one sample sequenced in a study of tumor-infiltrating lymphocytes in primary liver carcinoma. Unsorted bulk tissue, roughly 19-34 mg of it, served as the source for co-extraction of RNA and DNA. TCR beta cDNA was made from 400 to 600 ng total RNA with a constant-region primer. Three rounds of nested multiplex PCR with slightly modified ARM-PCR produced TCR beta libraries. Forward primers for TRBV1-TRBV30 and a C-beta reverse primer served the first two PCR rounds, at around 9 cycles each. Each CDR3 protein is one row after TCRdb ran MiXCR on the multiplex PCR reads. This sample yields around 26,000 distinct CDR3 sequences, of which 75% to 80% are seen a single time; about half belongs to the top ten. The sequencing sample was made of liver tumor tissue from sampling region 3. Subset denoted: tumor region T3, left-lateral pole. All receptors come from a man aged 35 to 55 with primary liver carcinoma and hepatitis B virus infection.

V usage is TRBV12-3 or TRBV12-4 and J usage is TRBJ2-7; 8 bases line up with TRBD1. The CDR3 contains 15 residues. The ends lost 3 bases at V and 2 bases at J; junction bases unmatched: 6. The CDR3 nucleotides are TGTGCCAGCAGTTTCGAGACAGGGGACCCCTACGAGCAGTACTTC. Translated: CASSFETGDPYEQYF.

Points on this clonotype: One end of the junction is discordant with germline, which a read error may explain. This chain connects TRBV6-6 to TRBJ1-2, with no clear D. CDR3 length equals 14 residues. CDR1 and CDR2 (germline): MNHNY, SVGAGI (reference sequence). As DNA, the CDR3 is TGTGCCATCAGTGACACGAGGGAGAGCTATGGCTACACCTTC. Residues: CAISDTRESYGYTF.

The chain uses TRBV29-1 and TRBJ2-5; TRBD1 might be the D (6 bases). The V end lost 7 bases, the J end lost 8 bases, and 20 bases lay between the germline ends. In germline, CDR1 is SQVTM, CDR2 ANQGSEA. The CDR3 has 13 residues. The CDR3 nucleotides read TGCAGCGGATTCACCCAGGGGATGAAAACCCAGTACTTC. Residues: CSGFTQGMKTQYF.

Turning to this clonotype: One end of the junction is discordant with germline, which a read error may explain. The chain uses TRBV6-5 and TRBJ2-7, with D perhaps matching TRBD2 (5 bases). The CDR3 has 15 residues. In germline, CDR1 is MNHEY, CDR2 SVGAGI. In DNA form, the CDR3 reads TGTGTCAGCAGAAAGAAGCTGGAGGCCATGGGTGAGCGATACTTC. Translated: CVSRKKLEAMGERYF.

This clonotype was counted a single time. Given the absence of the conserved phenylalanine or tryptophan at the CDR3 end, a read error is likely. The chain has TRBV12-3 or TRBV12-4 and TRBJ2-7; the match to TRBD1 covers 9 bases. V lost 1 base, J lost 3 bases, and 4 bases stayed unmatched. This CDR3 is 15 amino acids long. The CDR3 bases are TGTGCCAGCAGTTTAGGACAGGGGGTGAACTACGAGCAGTACATT. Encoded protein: CASSLGQGVNYEQYI.

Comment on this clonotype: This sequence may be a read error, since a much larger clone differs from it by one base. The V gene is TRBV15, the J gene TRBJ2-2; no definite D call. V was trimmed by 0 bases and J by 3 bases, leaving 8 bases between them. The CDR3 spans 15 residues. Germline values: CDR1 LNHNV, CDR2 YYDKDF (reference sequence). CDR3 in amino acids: CATSREEVYTGELFF. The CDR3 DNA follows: TGTGCCACCAGCAGAGAAGAGGTGTACACCGGGGAGCTGTTTTTT. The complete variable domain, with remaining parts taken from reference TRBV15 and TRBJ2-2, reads DAMVIQNPRYQVTQFGKPVTLSCSQTLNHNVMYWYQQKSSQAPKLLFHYYDKDFNNEADTPDNFQSRRPNTSFCFLDIRSPGLGDTAMYLCATSREEVYTGELFFGEGSRLTVL.

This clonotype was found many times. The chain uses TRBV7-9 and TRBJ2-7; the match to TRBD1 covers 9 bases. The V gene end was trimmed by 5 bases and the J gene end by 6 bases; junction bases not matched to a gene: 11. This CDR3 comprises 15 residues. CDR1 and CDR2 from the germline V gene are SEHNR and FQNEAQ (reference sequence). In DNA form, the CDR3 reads TGTGCCAGCAGCGATACGGGACAGGGATTATCCGAGCAGTACTTC. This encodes CASSDTGQGLSEQYF.

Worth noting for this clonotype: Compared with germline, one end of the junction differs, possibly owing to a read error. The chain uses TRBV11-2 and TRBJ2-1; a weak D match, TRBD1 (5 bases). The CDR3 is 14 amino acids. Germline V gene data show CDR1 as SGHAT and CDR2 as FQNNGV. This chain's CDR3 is CASCLYRLVSDQFF. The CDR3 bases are TGTGCCAGCTGCTTATACAGGCTAGTTAGTGACCAGTTCTTC.

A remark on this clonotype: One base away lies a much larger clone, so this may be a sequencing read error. The CDR3 bases are TGTGCCAGCAGCGGGGTGCCTGGGGCCAACGTCCTGACTTTC. Protein: CASSGVPGANVLTF. The rearrangement uses TRBV7-8 and TRBJ2-6; D is unclear. The V gene's germline CDR1 is SGHVS and CDR2 FQNEAQ. V lost 5 bases to trimming and J lost 2 bases, with 7 bases between them. This CDR3 is 14 amino acids long.

This chain's CDR3 is CDSRDGGANTEAFF. In DNA, the CDR3 is TGCGACTCTAGGGACGGGGGGGCCAACACTGAAGCTTTCTTT. The gene calls are TRBV10-2 and TRBJ1-1; a weak D match, TRBD1 (6 bases). Germline CDR1 and CDR2: WSHSY and SAAADI. This CDR3 region has 14 residues.

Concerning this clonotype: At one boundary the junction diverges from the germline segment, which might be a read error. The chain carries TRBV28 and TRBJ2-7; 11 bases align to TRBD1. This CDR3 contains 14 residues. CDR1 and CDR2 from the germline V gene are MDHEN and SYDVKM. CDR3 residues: CVSIRTGGSYEQCF. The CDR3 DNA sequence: TGTGTCAGCATCAGGACAGGGGGCTCCTACGAGCAGTGCTTC.

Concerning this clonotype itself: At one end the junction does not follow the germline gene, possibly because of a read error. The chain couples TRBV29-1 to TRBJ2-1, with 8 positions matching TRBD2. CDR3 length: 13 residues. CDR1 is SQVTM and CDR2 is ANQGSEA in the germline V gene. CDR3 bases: TGTAGTCTACCGGGACTAGGAGACAATGAGCAGCTCTTC. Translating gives CSLPGLGDNEQLF.

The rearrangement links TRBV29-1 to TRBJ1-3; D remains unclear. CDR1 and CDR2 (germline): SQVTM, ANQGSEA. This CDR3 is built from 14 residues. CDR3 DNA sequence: TGCAGTATTGAAGTAAGCGGCCCTGGAAACACCATATATTTT. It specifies CSIEVSGPGNTIYF.

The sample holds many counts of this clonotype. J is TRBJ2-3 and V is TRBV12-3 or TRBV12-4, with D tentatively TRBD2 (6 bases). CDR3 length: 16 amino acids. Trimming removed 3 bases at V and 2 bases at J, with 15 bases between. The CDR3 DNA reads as TGTGCCAGCAGTTTCATGGCGGGGACCCTCACAGATACGCAGTATTTT. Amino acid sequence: CASSFMAGTLTDTQYF.

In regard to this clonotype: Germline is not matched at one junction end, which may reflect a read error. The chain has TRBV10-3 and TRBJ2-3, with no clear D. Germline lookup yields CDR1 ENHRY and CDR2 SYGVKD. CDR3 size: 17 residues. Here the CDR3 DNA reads TGTGTCATCAGTGAGTCCAAGAGTAACCCTCTGATAGATACGCAATATTTT. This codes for CVISESKSNPLIDTQYF.

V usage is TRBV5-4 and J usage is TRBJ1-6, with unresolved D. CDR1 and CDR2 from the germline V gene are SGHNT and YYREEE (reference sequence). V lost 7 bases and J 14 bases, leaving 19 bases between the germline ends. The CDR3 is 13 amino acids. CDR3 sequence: CASRIEPEEALHF. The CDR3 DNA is TGTGCCAGCCGCATAGAGCCGGAGGAGGCCCTCCACTTT.

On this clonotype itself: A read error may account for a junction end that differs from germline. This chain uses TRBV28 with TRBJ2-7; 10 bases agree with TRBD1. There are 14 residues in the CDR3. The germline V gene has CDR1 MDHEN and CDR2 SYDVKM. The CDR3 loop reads CVSIPTGGSYERYF. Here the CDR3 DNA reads TGTGTCAGCATCCCGACAGGGGGCTCCTACGAGCGGTACTTC. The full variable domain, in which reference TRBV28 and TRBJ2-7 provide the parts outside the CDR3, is DVKVTQSSRYLVKRTGEKVFLECVQDMDHENMFWYRQDPGLGLRLIYFSYDVKMKEKGDIPEGYSVSREKKERFSLILESASTNQTSMYLCVSIPTGGSYERYFGPGTRLTVT.

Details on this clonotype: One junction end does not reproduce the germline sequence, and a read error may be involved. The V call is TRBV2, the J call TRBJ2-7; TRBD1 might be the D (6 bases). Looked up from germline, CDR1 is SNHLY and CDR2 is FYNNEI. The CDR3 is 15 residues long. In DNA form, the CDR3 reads TGTGCCAGCAGTAAGAACAGGGCGGTCCCCTACGAGAAGTACTTC. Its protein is CASSKNRAVPYEKYF.

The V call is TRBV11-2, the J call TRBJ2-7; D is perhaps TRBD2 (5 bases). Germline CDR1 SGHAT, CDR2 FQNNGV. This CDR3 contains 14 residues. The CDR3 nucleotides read TGTATCAGCAGCTTAGATCTTGGTGGACGGGAACAGTACTTC. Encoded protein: CISSLDLGGREQYF.

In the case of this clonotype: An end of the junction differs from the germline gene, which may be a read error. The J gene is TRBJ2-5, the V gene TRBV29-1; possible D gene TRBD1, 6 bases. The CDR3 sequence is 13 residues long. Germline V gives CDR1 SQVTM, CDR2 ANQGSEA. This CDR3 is CGGLTQGMDTQNF. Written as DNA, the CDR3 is TGCGGCGGACTCACCCAGGGGATGGATACCCAGAACTTC.

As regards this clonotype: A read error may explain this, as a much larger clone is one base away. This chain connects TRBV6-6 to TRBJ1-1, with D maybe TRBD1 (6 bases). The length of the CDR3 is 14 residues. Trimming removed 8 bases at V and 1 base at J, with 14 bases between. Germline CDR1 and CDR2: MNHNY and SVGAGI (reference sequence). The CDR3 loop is CASRNTGSNTEAFF. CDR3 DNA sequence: TGTGCCAGCCGAAACACAGGGTCGAACACTGAAGCTTTCTTT.